The T cell receptor beta chain under discussion was sequenced for a study of blood T cell repertoires in COVID-19. At the level of the study: Nucleic acid was either cDNA or gDNA, and it came from T cells, B-cell-depleted T cells, or PBMCs.

Seattle researchers signed up patients amid active infection and tracked them longitudinally. Original processing notes: Researchers report that nucleated cell counts were estimated from reference gene primer amplification. Assay: immunoSEQ multiplex PCR; the TCRdb copy retains only in-frame clones and omits some. V, J and clone size derive from that table, while D and trimming were established from the DNA sequence. Here the sample spans about 140,000 clones, roughly 84% being singletons. The CDR3 loop spans 13 amino acids. With 5 bases removed from V and 6 bases from J, the gap between germline ends came to 13 bases.

The TCR comes from a man in his thirties or forties with COVID-19, enrolled during active disease. The sequenced sample consisted of peripheral blood. The chain carries TRBV12-3 or TRBV12-4 and TRBJ1-2; TRBD1 is a possible D gene (5 bases). CDR3 region: CASSQILGDGYTF. The DNA for the CDR3 is TGTGCCAGCAGTCAGATCTTAGGGGATGGCTACACCTTC.